This T cell receptor beta chain was found in a study of cytomegalovirus exposure and HLA in healthy donors. Study information: Sequencing of 150 million to 200 million T cells in an earlier analysis found 100 million or so unique TCR beta sequences. Counted in an early data release were roughly 87 million unique TCRs from HLA-typed donors. Findings and limits, study-wide: TCR beta sequences reportedly predicted most subjects' HLA-A and HLA-B alleles accurately.

PCR used 60 Vbeta primers and 13 Jbeta primers. Sequencing used immunoSEQ multiplex PCR; TCRdb keeps in-frame clones, though not all of them. The table shows 40,000 or so clones, with around 87% occurring only once. CDR1 is LNHNV, CDR2 YYDKDF, per germline (reference sequence). V lost 1 base to trimming and J lost 4 bases; unmatched junction nucleotides: 2. The length of the CDR3 is 16 residues. The donors (healthy individuals) were bone marrow donors. This clone was observed once. Its target is not known. Sequenced sample: PBMCs. This TCR was sampled from a woman between 40 and 50 years old in good health and CMV-seropositive. The chain is built from TRBV15 and TRBJ1-4, with 11 bases that match TRBD1. The CDR3 bases are TGTGCCACCAGCAGAGTGGGGACAGGGGGTAATGAAAAACTGTTTTTT. Translated: CATSRVGTGGNEKLFF.